The source of this T cell receptor beta chain is a study of blood T cell repertoires in COVID-19 (dated by TCRdb to 2018 to 2020). In the study overall: Collaborator samples came from the United States, Italy and Spain and covered acute and convalescent phases of COVID-19. The material from the prospective study consisted of cDNA or gDNA derived from T cells, B-cell-depleted T cells, or PBMCs. The dataset comprised deeply sampled blood TCRbeta repertoires from subjects exposed to, actively infected with, or recovered from COVID-19. A freely available public database, intended as a resource for researchers studying the immune response to SARS-CoV-2, is where the repertoires were released. Samples came from the ongoing ImmuneRACE study (first 160 participants) plus 1,254 subjects from 6 global collaborators. Sample metadata almost always included a de-identified subject ID, COVID-19 status, age in years and sex. Where HLA class I and class II types were available, the types were taken from metadata supplied by the sample provider, not from assay-based typing. General conclusions and limits of the study: The amount of clinical and demographic metadata varied by source and participant and was provided uncurated.

The immunoSEQ Assay, a bias-controlled multiplex PCR, was used to amplify TCRbeta CDR3 regions from genomic DNA. In the original analysis: The number of nucleated cells in each sample was estimated from the amplification of reference gene primers within the assay. To quantify the absolute abundance of each unique TCRbeta CDR3 rearrangement, sequence reads were collapsed and filtered. Productive Simpson clonality was computed per sample as the square root of Simpson's diversity index over productive rearrangements. The source is immuneACCESS, and TCRdb retained only in-frame sequences with V and J called. Part of the clones is not carried over; for the studies checked, unresolved V genes explain less than half of this, and the remainder is unexplained. That table supplies the V and J calls and clone size; D and trimming were determined from the DNA. In this sample the table shows fewer than 40,000 clones, approximately 80% of which occur a single time. The top ten hold under 35% of the sample.

A word on this clone: This clone's antigen is unknown. Per-base qualities were not stored, and no clone one base away is much larger.

Whole blood was collected in K2EDTA tubes by collaborating institutions according to the institutions' own protocols. For TCRbeta analysis, collaborators shipped samples as frozen whole blood, isolated PBMCs, or DNA extracted from either of those sample types. Compared with germline, V lacks 3 bases and J lacks 2 bases; bases without a gene match: 6. Based on the germline V gene (reference sequence), the CDR1 and CDR2 sequences are LGHDT and YNNKEL. The CDR3 sequence holds 15 residues, the cysteine and phenylalanine included. Kept here is only the CDR3 DNA, which spans 45 bases and is read in frame from base 1.

The receptor comes from an older man with acute or convalescent COVID-19. The specimen sequenced was peripheral blood. Recombination connected TRBV3-1 (or the pseudogene TRBV3-2) to TRBJ2-7; TRBD1 lines up with 8 middle nucleotides. The nucleotides are TGTGCCAGCAGCCAGCTCGGGACAGGAGCCTACGAGCAGTACTTC. It translates as CASSQLGTGAYEQYF.